Following are 18 T cell receptor beta chains from one sample sequenced in a study of cytomegalovirus exposure and HLA in healthy donors. PCR primers comprised 60 Vbeta and 13 Jbeta primers. The table came from immunoSEQ multiplex PCR; TCRdb's copy has only in-frame clones and leaves some out. The table includes 95,000 to 150,000 clones, over 60% detected once. Sequenced: PBMCs. The receptors were gathered from a man aged 18 to 30 in good health and CMV-seronegative.

The chain combines TRBV5-1 with TRBJ2-7; D ambiguous. V was trimmed by 0 bases and J by 3 bases, leaving 4 bases between them. The CDR3 contains 12 residues. Germline V gene lookup returns CDR1 SGHRS and CDR2 YFSETQ. Here the CDR3 reads CASSLDNYEQYF. CDR3 nucleotides: TGCGCCAGCAGCTTGGACAACTACGAGCAGTACTTC.

V and J are TRBV2 and TRBJ2-1, with D perhaps matching TRBD2 (6 bases). Trimming removed 8 bases from V and 5 bases from J, with 16 bases in between. Per the germline V gene, CDR1 is SNHLY and CDR2 is FYNNEI. The CDR3 is made up of 14 amino acids. DNA of the CDR3: TGTGCCAGCCGGTACGGGGGAGCCCACAATGAGCAGTTCTTC. Translation gives CASRYGGAHNEQFF.

The chain links TRBV18 to TRBJ1-1, with D tentatively TRBD1 (5 bases). The CDR3 consists of 17 residues. Deletions cut 6 bases from V and 2 bases from J, with 22 bases between. Per germline, CDR1 KGHSH and CDR2 LQKENI. The CDR3 DNA is TGTGCCAGCTCTCCGGACACGGGAGGCCTCCTCAACACTGAAGCTTTCTTT. It yields the protein CASSPDTGGLLNTEAFF.

This clone turned up a few times. V usage is TRBV2 and J usage is TRBJ2-1; perhaps TRBD2 as D (5 bases). V was clipped by 1 base and J by 9 bases, with 10 bases between them. This CDR3 has 13 residues. The germline CDR1 and CDR2 sequences are SNHLY and FYNNEI. The CDR3 here is CASSEVISVEQFF. DNA of the CDR3: TGTGCCAGCAGTGAAGTCATTAGCGTTGAGCAGTTCTTC.

DNA of the CDR3: TGTGCCAGCAGCTTGGTGGGGGGGAATAACACTGAAGCTTTCTTT. Protein product: CASSLVGGNNTEAFF. The chain recombines TRBV5-6 with TRBJ1-1; D might be TRBD1 (5 bases). This CDR3 has 15 amino acids. Germline-derived CDR1 and CDR2 are SGHDT and YYEEEE. Trimming removed 0 bases at V and 2 bases at J, with 11 bases between.

The CDR3 region is CASSSAGGYEQYF. In nucleotides, the CDR3 is TGTGCCAGCAGCTCAGCGGGGGGCTACGAGCAGTACTTC. V gene TRBV6-6 combines with J gene TRBJ2-7; 9 bases are a match to TRBD2. Germline V lookup: CDR1 MNHNY, CDR2 SVGAGI (reference sequence). The CDR3 runs to 13 residues. Trimming removed 6 bases from V and 3 bases from J; junction bases left unmatched: 3.

The chain combines TRBV18 with TRBJ1-3; no definite D call. The ends were cut back, 1 base at V and 0 bases at J, with 10 bases in the middle. Germline V gene sequence: CDR1 KGHSH, CDR2 LQKENI. CDR3 length equals 16 residues. The CDR3 sequence: CASSPLITASGNTIYF. DNA of the CDR3: TGTGCCAGCTCACCACTGATTACAGCCTCTGGAAACACCATATATTTT.

This clone occurred a few times. CDR3 nucleotide sequence: TGCGCCAGCAGCTTGGACAGCCTCGGTGGCTACACCTTC. Translating gives CASSLDSLGGYTF. The chain employs TRBV5-1 and TRBJ1-2; D not certain. Germline V gives CDR1 SGHRS, CDR2 YFSETQ. The CDR3 spans 13 residues. Between the trimmed V and J ends, which lost 0 bases and 7 bases, there was a span of 10 bases.

CDR3 protein: CASSTLYGGEAFF. The CDR3 DNA reads as TGTGCCAGCAGCACGCTTTATGGGGGGGAAGCTTTCTTT. The chain carries TRBV7-2 and TRBJ1-1; the D gene is possibly TRBD1 (5 bases). The CDR3 is made up of 13 amino acids. Between the trimmed V and J ends, which lost 5 bases and 8 bases, there was a span of 15 bases. Germline CDR1 SGHTA, CDR2 FQGNSA.

V usage is TRBV6-5 and J usage is TRBJ2-7; TRBD2 might be the D (6 bases). This CDR3 region has 14 residues. V gave up 6 bases and J gave up 0 bases, with 12 bases separating them. Germline CDR1 MNHEY, CDR2 SVGAGI. DNA of the CDR3: TGTGCCAGCAGCAGGGACGGGAGCTCCTACGAGCAGTACTTC. Translation: CASSRDGSSYEQYF.

This chain uses TRBV5-1 with TRBJ1-2; D ambiguous. Trimming removed 0 bases at V and 4 bases at J, with 7 bases between. The CDR3 consists of 13 residues. Germline V lookup: CDR1 SGHRS, CDR2 YFSETQ. The CDR3 DNA follows: TGCGCCAGCAGCTTGGGGCCGATCTATGGCTACACCTTC. Translated, it gives CASSLGPIYGYTF.

The chain couples TRBV28 to TRBJ2-1; 7 bases match TRBD1. Germline V gives CDR1 MDHEN, CDR2 SYDVKM. This CDR3 contains 12 residues. J was trimmed by 15 bases and V by 2 bases; bases with no gene match: 7. Here the CDR3 reads CASSLIRGHPFF. CDR3 nucleotide sequence: TGTGCCAGCAGTTTAATAAGGGGGCATCCGTTCTTC.

The chain uses TRBV27 and TRBJ2-5; D is uncertain. Germline V gene data show CDR1 as MNHEY and CDR2 as SMNVEV (reference sequence). Trimming took off 3 bases at V and 2 bases at J, with 13 bases between the two ends. The CDR3 totals 15 residues. CDR3 amino acids: CASSFRKEKQETQYF. In DNA, the CDR3 is TGTGCCAGCAGTTTTAGGAAGGAGAAACAAGAGACCCAGTACTTC.

The V and J genes are TRBV28 and TRBJ2-1; tentatively, D is TRBD1 (6 bases). V was cut by 2 bases and J by 4 bases, with 9 bases left in between. The CDR3 sequence is 14 residues long. Germline loops: CDR1 MDHEN, CDR2 SYDVKM. The CDR3 DNA reads as TGTGCCAGCAGTTTACCTGACAGGTACAATGAGCAGTTCTTC. Its translation: CASSLPDRYNEQFF.

This clone was seen only a few times. J is TRBJ2-6 and V is TRBV5-5, with D possibly TRBD1 on 6 matching bases. This CDR3 comprises 15 residues. The germline V gene encodes CDR1 SGHKS and CDR2 YYEKEE (reference sequence). The V end was cut by 0 bases, the J end by 2 bases, with 6 bases between. Here the CDR3 reads CASSLAGAGANVLTF. DNA for the CDR3: TGTGCCAGCAGCTTGGCAGGGGCTGGGGCCAACGTCCTGACTTTC.

As concerns this clone: Its ends do not fully match the called genes, so a read error is possible. The chain couples TRBV5-1 to TRBJ2-1; 7 bases line up with TRBD1. CDR3 length: 16 residues. Per the germline V gene, CDR1 is SGHRS and CDR2 is YFSETQ. This CDR3 reads CAGSSTGDLSYNEQFF. CDR3 nucleotide sequence: TGCGCCGGCAGCTCCACAGGGGACCTCTCCTACAATGAGCAGTTCTTC.

V is TRBV10-1 and J is TRBJ2-3, with TRBD2 identical over 12 bases. CDR1 and CDR2 (germline): WNHNN, SYGVQD (reference sequence). This CDR3 region has 19 residues. V gave up 6 bases and J gave up 1 base; unmatched junction bases: 14. Here the CDR3 reads CASRSTGLAGTLGTDTQYF. As DNA, the CDR3 is TGCGCCAGCAGGTCTACCGGACTAGCGGGGACTTTGGGCACAGATACGCAGTATTTT.

This clone was seen a few times. The chain is built from TRBV15 and TRBJ2-2; weak D call: TRBD2 (5 bases). This CDR3 comprises 14 residues. The germline gives CDR1 LNHNV, CDR2 YYDKDF (reference sequence). V was pared by 0 bases and J by 6 bases, with 8 bases between. DNA for the CDR3: TGTGCCACCAGCAGAGATCGGAGGTCCGGGGAGCTGTTTTTT. Its translation: CATSRDRRSGELFF. The complete variable domain, with remaining parts taken from reference TRBV15 and TRBJ2-2, reads DAMVIQNPRYQVTQFGKPVTLSCSQTLNHNVMYWYQQKSSQAPKLLFHYYDKDFNNEADTPDNFQSRRPNTSFCFLDIRSPGLGDTAMYLCATSRDRRSGELFFGEGSRLTVL.